This T cell receptor (beta chain) was captured in a study of shared clonotypes between healthy human individuals. Source study methods: Junction-only sequences without quality scores came from ImmunoSEQ, so filtering differed. Clones were read by immunoSEQ multiplex PCR, and TCRdb kept only the in-frame ones, dropping some. The D gene and trimming were derived from the DNA, and the V and J assignments and clone size from that table. There are around 2,000,000 clones in the sample; roughly 94% occur only once, and more than 0.1% lies in the top ten. Germline CDR1 MGHDK, CDR2 SYGVNS. Trimming cost V 6 bases and J 14 bases, with 20 bases left between them. This CDR3 contains 14 residues.

The sample was naive CD4+ T cells sorted from blood. Subset denoted: CD45RA+ positively selected. This sequence joins TRBV25-1 and TRBJ1-6; possible D gene TRBD1, 6 bases. This clonotype originated in a man between 18 and 35 years old in good health. The CDR3 DNA is TGTGCCAGCAGCCGGGACACCAGATTCGGAGCCCTCCACTTT. Its protein is CASSRDTRFGALHF.